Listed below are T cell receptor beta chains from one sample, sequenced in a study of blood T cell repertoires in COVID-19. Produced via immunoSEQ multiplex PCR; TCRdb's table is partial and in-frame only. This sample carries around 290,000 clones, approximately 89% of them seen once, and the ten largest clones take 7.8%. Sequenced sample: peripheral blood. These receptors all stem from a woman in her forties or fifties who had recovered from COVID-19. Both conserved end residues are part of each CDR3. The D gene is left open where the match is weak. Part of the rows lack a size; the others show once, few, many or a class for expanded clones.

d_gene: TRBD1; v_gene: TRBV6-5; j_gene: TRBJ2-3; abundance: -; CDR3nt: TGTGCCAGCAGCCGGGACAGGGGCACAGATACGCAGTATTTT; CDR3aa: CASSRDRGTDTQYF
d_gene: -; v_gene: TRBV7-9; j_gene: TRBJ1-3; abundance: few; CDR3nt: TGTGCCAGCAGCGGATTTGGTCCCCTGGGGGGGGCTTCTGGAAACACCATATATTTT; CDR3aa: CASSGFGPLGGASGNTIYF
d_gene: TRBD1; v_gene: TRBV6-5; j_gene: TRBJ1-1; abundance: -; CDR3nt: TGTGCCAGCAGTTACTCCCGGGACAGGGAAGCTTTCTTT; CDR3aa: CASSYSRDREAFF
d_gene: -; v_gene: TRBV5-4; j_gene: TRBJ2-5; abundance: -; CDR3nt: TGTGCCAGCAGCTTTGGGTCGGGAAGAGAGACCCAGTACTTC; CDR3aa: CASSFGSGRETQYF
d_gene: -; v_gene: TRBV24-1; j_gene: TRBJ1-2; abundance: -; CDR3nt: TGTGCCACCAGTGATTCGCACTCCTATGGCTACACCTTC; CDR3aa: CATSDSHSYGYTF
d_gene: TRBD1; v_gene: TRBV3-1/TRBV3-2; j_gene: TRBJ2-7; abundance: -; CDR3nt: TGTGCCAGCAGCCCGGACAGGACGTCCGAGCAGTACTTC; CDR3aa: CASSPDRTSEQYF
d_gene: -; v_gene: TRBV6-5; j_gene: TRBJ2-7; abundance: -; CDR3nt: TGTGCCAGCAGTTACTCGAGGCTAGCGTCCTACGAGCAGTACTTC; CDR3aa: CASSYSRLASYEQYF
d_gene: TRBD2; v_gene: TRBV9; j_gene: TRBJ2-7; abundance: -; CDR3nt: TGTGCCAGCAGCGCGGGGGGGGCCTACGAGCAGTACTTC; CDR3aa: CASSAGGAYEQYF
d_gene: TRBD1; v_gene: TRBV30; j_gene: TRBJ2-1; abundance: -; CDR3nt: TGTGCCTGGAGTAACCGACAGGGTGTATGGGAGCAGTTCTTC; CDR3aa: CAWSNRQGVWEQFF
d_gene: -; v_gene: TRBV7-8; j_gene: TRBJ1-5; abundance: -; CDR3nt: TGTGCCAGCAGCTCGGAGGGTCTTTATAGCAATCAGCCCCAGCATTTT; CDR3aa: CASSSEGLYSNQPQHF
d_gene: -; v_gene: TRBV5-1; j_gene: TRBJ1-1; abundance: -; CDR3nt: TGCGCCAGCAGCTCTCTGACAGGAGGGAACACTGAAGCTTTCTTT; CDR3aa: CASSSLTGGNTEAFF
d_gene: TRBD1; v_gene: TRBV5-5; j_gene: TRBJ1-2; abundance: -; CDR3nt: TGTGCCAGCAGCCTCCGGACAGGGGAAGGTGGCTACACCTTC; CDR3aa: CASSLRTGEGGYTF
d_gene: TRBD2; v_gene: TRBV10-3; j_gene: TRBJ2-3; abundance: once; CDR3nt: TGTGCCATCAGTGAGAGAGTGGGAGGGTCCACAGATACGCAGTATTTT; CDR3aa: CAISERVGGSTDTQYF
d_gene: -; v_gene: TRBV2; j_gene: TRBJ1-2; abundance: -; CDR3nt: TGTGCCAGCAATTTTAGGAGGGACTATGGCTACACCTTC; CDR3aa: CASNFRRDYGYTF
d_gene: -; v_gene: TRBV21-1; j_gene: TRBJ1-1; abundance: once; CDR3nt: TGTGCCTCTACTCCTTTGGGGGGAGGCACTGAAGCTTTCTTT; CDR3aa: CASTPLGGGTEAFF
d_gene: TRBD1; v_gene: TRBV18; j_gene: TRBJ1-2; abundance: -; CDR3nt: TGTGCCAGCTCACCGAGGGAGGCCAGGGGGTTTCTACCCTTATACTTC; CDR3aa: CASSPREARGFLPLYF
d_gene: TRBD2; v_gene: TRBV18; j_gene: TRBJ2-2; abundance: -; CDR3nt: TGTGCCAGCTCCCGAGGGACTAGCGGGAGCTCCGGGGAGCTGTTTTTT; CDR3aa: CASSRGTSGSSGELFF
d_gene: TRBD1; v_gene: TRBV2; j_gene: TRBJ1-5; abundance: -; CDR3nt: TGTGCCAGCAGTTGGACAGGGCGTGATCAGCCCCAGCATTTT; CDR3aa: CASSWTGRDQPQHF
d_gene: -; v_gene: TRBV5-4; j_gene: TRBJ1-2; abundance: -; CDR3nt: TGTGCCAGCAGCTACGGACAGAATAACTATGGCTACACCTTC; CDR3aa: CASSYGQNNYGYTF
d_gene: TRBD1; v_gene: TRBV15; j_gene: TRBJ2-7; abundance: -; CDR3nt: TGTGCCACCAGCGAGCAGTGGGACAGCACCTACGAGCAGTACTTC; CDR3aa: CATSEQWDSTYEQYF
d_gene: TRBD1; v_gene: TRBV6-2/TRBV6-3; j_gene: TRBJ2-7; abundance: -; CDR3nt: TGTGCCAGCAGTTACTCGAGCAGGGGGCGATTCTACGAGCAGTACTTC; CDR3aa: CASSYSSRGRFYEQYF
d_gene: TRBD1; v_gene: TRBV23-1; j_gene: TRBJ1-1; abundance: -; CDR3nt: TGCGCCAGCAGTCAATCCCGGGACAGGGGGCGATACACTGAAGCTTTCTTT; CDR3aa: CASSQSRDRGRYTEAFF
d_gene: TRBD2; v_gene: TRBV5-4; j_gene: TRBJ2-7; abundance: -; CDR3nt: TGTGCCAGCAGTCGGACCGGGACTAGCGGCGACGAGCAGTACTTC; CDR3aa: CASSRTGTSGDEQYF
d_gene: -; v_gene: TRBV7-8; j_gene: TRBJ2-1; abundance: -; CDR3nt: TGTGCCAGCAGCTTAGGTCCGCAGTCCTACAATGAGCAGTTCTTC; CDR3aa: CASSLGPQSYNEQFF
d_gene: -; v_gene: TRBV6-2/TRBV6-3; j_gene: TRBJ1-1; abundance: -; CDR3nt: TGTGCCAGCAGTTACTCGGCCAGAACAGTGAACACTGAAGCTTTCTTT; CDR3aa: CASSYSARTVNTEAFF
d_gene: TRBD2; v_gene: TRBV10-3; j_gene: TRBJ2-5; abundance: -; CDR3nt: TGTGCCATCAGTCCTGGACTAGTTCCCCAAGAGACCCAGTACTTC; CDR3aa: CAISPGLVPQETQYF
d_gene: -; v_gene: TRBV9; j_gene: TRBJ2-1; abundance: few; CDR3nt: TGTGCCAGCAGCGTAGGGACTACCAATGAGCAGTTCTTC; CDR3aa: CASSVGTTNEQFF
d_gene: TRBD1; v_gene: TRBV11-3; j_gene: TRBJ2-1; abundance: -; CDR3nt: TGTGCCAGCAGCTCGCCAGGGGGTGATGAGCAGTTCTTC; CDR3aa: CASSSPGGDEQFF